The entry that follows covers one T cell receptor (beta chain) sequence. Its antigen is currently not known. No per-base quality is available; no much larger clone lies one base away. As encoded in the germline V gene, CDR1 is MNHEY while CDR2 is SVGAGI. V sheds 0 bases and J sheds 13 bases, leaving 15 bases between their ends. Reading from cysteine to phenylalanine, the CDR3 counts 13 amino acids. Kept here is only the CDR3 DNA, which spans 39 bases and is read in frame from base 1. High-throughput TCR beta sequencing profiled peripheral blood CD8+ and CD4+ T cells from healthy donors, Susac syndrome patients and multiple sclerosis patients. The healthy donors served as controls matched for age and sex. Bulk CD8+ and CD4+ T cells were purified by magnetic negative isolation, while CD8+ TEMRA cells were enriched using FACS. Blood was drawn into EDTA tubes, processed within 24 hours, and PBMCs were isolated by density gradient centrifugation. PBMCs intended for TCR sequencing were frozen in liquid nitrogen and were later thawed in a 37 degrees C water bath. The sorted or isolated CD4+, CD8+ and CD8+ TEMRA cells had a purity of 90% or higher.

The sample comes from a study of CD8 T cells in Susac syndrome (dated by TCRdb to 2018 to 2020). A note on the overall study: Repertoire sequencing was used to test whether CD8+ T cell activation and differentiation in Susac syndrome was antigen driven.

RNA was extracted using the RNeasy kit, and roughly 0.5 to 1 microgram was reverse transcribed with random hexamers. The immunoSEQ multiplex PCR assay, which covers 54 Vbeta and 13 Jbeta segments, was used to amplify TCR beta CDR3 regions. PCR amplification bias was corrected using a synthetic template baseline for primer optimization and computational correction. Processing in the source paper ran as follows. Only productive sequences were kept, with reads annotated to V, D and J genes according to IMGT and analyzed in immunoSEQ Analyzer. Clonality was computed as one minus Shannon entropy normalized by log2 of the number of productive unique sequences. For each patient and control, public and private clones were evaluated within the 100 most prevalent clones. A clone was defined as Susac-specific if it was absent from the healthy and MS cohorts, from some 1,100 published viral clones and from other ImmuneACCESS disease sequences. TCRdb reprocessing: public reads trimmed at Q25 with fastp, clones called with MiXCR, in-frame beta chains kept. One record per CDR3 amino acid sequence lists the most common genes and DNA. The V and J calls come from TCRdb's annotation, not from the publication. Present in this sample are roughly 190,000 distinct CDR3 sequences, about 94% of which were seen just once. The ten largest make up about 0.1% of the sample.

Broader findings and caveats from the paper: The number of individuals in the TCR sequencing and HLA analysis was recognized as being relatively small.

Sequenced input: CD4+ T cells from PBMCs. The chain couples TRBV6-5 to TRBJ2-5, with the D segment identity uncertain. The origin of this receptor is a human donor in good health. The nucleotide sequence is given as TGTGCCAGCAGTTACTCGAAACAAGCCGGTCGGTACTTC. This translates into CASSYSKQAGRYF.